Listed below are T cell receptor beta chains from one sample, sequenced in a study of cytomegalovirus exposure and HLA in healthy donors. Only in-frame clones appear in the TCRdb table, and some are missing; sequencing was by immunoSEQ multiplex PCR. The table lists about 82,000 clones, around 82% of them singletons. Material for sequencing was PBMCs. The origin of the receptors is a man aged 45-60 years in good health and CMV-seronegative. Both conserved end residues are part of each CDR3. D genes are given only for firm matches. Expanded clones get a size class; other rows say once, few or many, or leave the size out.

d_call | j_call | v_call | clone_size | cdr3_nt | cdr3_aa
TRBD1 | TRBJ1-1 | TRBV27 | - | TGTGCCAGCAGCCTCGGGCGGACAGGGGTGTCTGAAGCTTTCTTT | CASSLGRTGVSEAFF
TRBD1 | TRBJ1-1 | TRBV5-1 | - | TGCGCCAGCAGCTTGAGGGGACAGGGGAACACTGAAGCTTTCTTT | CASSLRGQGNTEAFF
- | TRBJ2-7 | TRBV15 | - | TGTGCCACCGGCCGGGGGACCTACGAGCAGTACTTC | CATGRGTYEQYF
- | TRBJ1-2 | TRBV21-1 | - | TGTGCCAGCAGCAAAGGGGGCTTTCGCACCTTC | CASSKGGFRTF
TRBD1 | TRBJ2-1 | TRBV7-2 | - | TGTGCCAGCAGTCGGACAGGGATGGCGCACAATGAGCAGTTCTTC | CASSRTGMAHNEQFF
- | TRBJ2-7 | TRBV6-5 | - | TGTGCCAGCAGTTACTCGAGTCTGGGCGGGCGCGAGCAGTACTTC | CASSYSSLGGREQYF
TRBD2 | TRBJ2-1 | TRBV9 | - | TGTGCCAGCAGCGTTACGACTAGCGGGGGGGCCGACAATGAGCAGTTCTTC | CASSVTTSGGADNEQFF
TRBD1 | TRBJ1-2 | TRBV25-1 | - | TGTGCCAGCAGTGTACGAGGACAGGGAAAGATCTATGGCTACACCTTC | CASSVRGQGKIYGYTF
- | TRBJ1-1 | TRBV28 | once | TGTGCCAGCAGTTTAAGTTACTCATTTACTACTGAAGCTTTCTTT | CASSLSYSFTTEAFF
- | TRBJ2-5 | TRBV4-1 | - | TGCGCCAGCAGCCAAGACCTGGGACACTGGCTGTACTTC | CASSQDLGHWLYF
- | TRBJ1-1 | TRBV7-2 | - | TGTGCCAGCAGCTTAGGTGGGATGGGGGGGCGCACTGAAGCTTTCTTT | CASSLGGMGGRTEAFF
- | TRBJ1-2 | TRBV7-9 | once | TGTGCCACTGCCCCTAATGCGGGGGGCTCTTCGGGTGGCTACACCTTC | CATAPNAGGSSGGYTF
TRBD2 | TRBJ2-3 | TRBV5-4 | - | TGTGCCAGCAGCACGGGAGGGGGGTCGACAGATACGCAGTATTTT | CASSTGGGSTDTQYF
- | TRBJ2-2 | TRBV6-5 | - | TGTGCCAGCAGCAGGTCCGGGGAGCTGTTTTTT | CASSRSGELFF
TRBD1 | TRBJ2-7 | TRBV7-3 | - | TGTGCCAGCAGCCATCGGACAGGGGGTGTCTACGAGCAGTACTTC | CASSHRTGGVYEQYF
- | TRBJ1-1 | TRBV2 | - | TGTGCCAGCAGTAGCAGGGGAGCTGTATTTGGAGCTTTCTTT | CASSSRGAVFGAFF
- | TRBJ1-5 | TRBV28 | once | TGTGCCAGCAAGCCCGCGGGGACGGACAATCAGCCCCAGCATTTT | CASKPAGTDNQPQHF
TRBD1 | TRBJ1-1 | TRBV7-9 | - | TGTTCCAGCAGCCCTTGGGACAGGGGGCCGAACACTGAAGCTTTCTTT | CSSSPWDRGPNTEAFF
TRBD1 | TRBJ1-1 | TRBV7-8 | - | TGTGCCAGCAGCCCCCGGGACAGCGCTGAAGCTTTCTTT | CASSPRDSAEAFF
TRBD1 | TRBJ1-2 | TRBV6-4 | - | TGTGCCAGCAGTGACACGGGTGGCAGGGGGCAATATGGCTACACCTTC | CASSDTGGRGQYGYTF
TRBD1 | TRBJ1-1 | TRBV10-3 | few | TGTGCCATCAGTAACCCGGGACAGGGGGAGACTGAAGCTTTCTTT | CAISNPGQGETEAFF
- | TRBJ2-1 | TRBV7-2 | - | TGTGCCAGCAGCTTAGCGCCAGGGCCGATTGAGCAGTTCTTC | CASSLAPGPIEQFF
TRBD1 | TRBJ1-6 | TRBV30 | - | TGTGCCTGGGGACAGGTCGGGTCACCCCTCCACTTT | CAWGQVGSPLHF
- | TRBJ2-6 | TRBV5-4 | - | TGTGCCAGCAAAAAAAGTACAGGTGTCTCTGGGGCCAACGTCCTGACTTTC | CASKKSTGVSGANVLTF
- | TRBJ1-5 | TRBV19 | - | TGTGCCAGTAGTATAGCTAGCGAAAGCATCCTGCCCCAGCATTTT | CASSIASESILPQHF
- | TRBJ1-4 | TRBV11-2 | - | TGTGCCAGCAGCATAGACAGGAGGGGTGGAAAACTGTTTTTT | CASSIDRRGGKLFF
- | TRBJ1-4 | TRBV5-6 | few | TGTGCCAGCAGCTTGGTTGGACAGACAGAACTGTTTTTT | CASSLVGQTELFF
- | TRBJ1-3 | TRBV19 | - | TGTGCCAGTAGTATCGTGGTTGGTCAGGCCCGAAACACCATATATTTT | CASSIVVGQARNTIYF
TRBD1 | TRBJ1-2 | TRBV19 | - | TGTGCCACTGACAGGGGAAAGTATGGCTACACCTTC | CATDRGKYGYTF
- | TRBJ1-2 | TRBV2 | - | TGTGCCAGCAGTGACAGGGGATACTATGGCTACACCTTC | CASSDRGYYGYTF
- | TRBJ1-6 | TRBV2 | - | TGTGCCAGCAGTGGGCAGATCTATAATTCACCCCTCCACTTT | CASSGQIYNSPLHF
- | TRBJ1-1 | TRBV6-1 | - | TGTGCCAGCAGGGAAAGGGGGGGAGCTTTCTTT | CASRERGGAFF
TRBD2 | TRBJ2-3 | TRBV9 | - | TGTGCCAGCAGCTATCGGGGGGGTTCACCGTATAGCACAGATACGCAGTATTTT | CASSYRGGSPYSTDTQYF
- | TRBJ1-2 | TRBV2 | - | TGTGCCAGCAGCCCAAATGGTGCTGGAGATGGCTACACCTTC | CASSPNGAGDGYTF
- | TRBJ1-3 | TRBV11-3 | - | TGTGCCAGCAGACCCGCCAGGGCTGGAAACACCATATATTTT | CASRPARAGNTIYF
- | TRBJ2-1 | TRBV7-5 | - | TGTGTCAGAACATACCTTCCCCAAAACCGGGACAGGGTCCCCTACAATGAGCAGTTCTTC | CVRTYLPQNRDRVPYNEQFF
TRBD1 | TRBJ1-1 | TRBV18 | - | TGTGCCAGCTCACCACCGTCCCAGGGGGCATCCTGGAACACTGAAGCTTTCTTT | CASSPPSQGASWNTEAFF
- | TRBJ1-2 | TRBV6-1 | - | TGTGCCAGCAGTGAATTAGGGGGTTCGGACTATGGCTACACCTTC | CASSELGGSDYGYTF
- | TRBJ1-4 | TRBV28 | - | TGTGCCAGCACACAGGGAGCTAATGAAAAACTGTTTTTT | CASTQGANEKLFF
TRBD2 | TRBJ2-1 | TRBV7-3 | few | TGTGCCAGCAGCTTAACGGGGCGGGGGGCCTACAATGAGCAGTTCTTC | CASSLTGRGAYNEQFF
- | TRBJ2-5 | TRBV5-1 | few | TGCGCCAGCAGCCCTACAGGGAGCGAGACCCAGTACTTC | CASSPTGSETQYF
- | TRBJ1-1 | TRBV2 | - | TGTGCCAGCAGTTGGGGAGCGGGGGTTAACACTGAAGCTTTCTTT | CASSWGAGVNTEAFF
- | TRBJ1-2 | TRBV19 | few | TGTGCCAGTACTAACCAGGGCGTCTATGGCTACACCTTC | CASTNQGVYGYTF
- | TRBJ2-1 | TRBV19 | - | TGTGCCAGTAGTACCACCGTAGCCGGTGAGCAGTTCTTC | CASSTTVAGEQFF
- | TRBJ1-2 | TRBV6-1 | - | TGTGCCAGCATTACCAGGGCTTTGCTCTATGGCTACACCTTC | CASITRALLYGYTF
TRBD2 | TRBJ2-5 | TRBV16 | few | TGTGCCAGCAGCCAAGGGGTAGCGGGGGCCAAAGAGACCCAGTACTTC | CASSQGVAGAKETQYF
- | TRBJ1-2 | TRBV6-5 | - | TGTGCCAGCAGTTCCTGGTCCGCCGGCTATGGCTACACCTTC | CASSSWSAGYGYTF
- | TRBJ1-4 | TRBV18 | - | TGTGCCAGCTCACCAGCGTCCAAAAATGAAAAACTGTTTTTT | CASSPASKNEKLFF
- | TRBJ1-1 | TRBV19 | - | TGTGCCAGTAGTATCGACTCAGGGTACACTGAAGCTTTCTTT | CASSIDSGYTEAFF
- | TRBJ1-1 | TRBV30 | - | TGTGCCTGGACCCAGGGAAATCCTGAAGCTTTCTTT | CAWTQGNPEAFF
TRBD1 | TRBJ1-2 | TRBV6-6 | - | TGTGCCAGCAGTCCGAGACCCGACAGGGGAGGCTACACCTTC | CASSPRPDRGGYTF
- | TRBJ2-1 | TRBV11-3 | once | TGTGCCAGCAGCTCTCGGACTGGCGGCTACAATGAGCAGTTCTTC | CASSSRTGGYNEQFF
- | TRBJ1-5 | TRBV5-8 | few | TGTGCCAGCAGCTTGGGGCCTTATCAGCCCCAGCATTTT | CASSLGPYQPQHF